The TCR beta chain described here comes from a study of blood T cell repertoires in COVID-19. Across the whole study: Sources were T cells, B-cell-depleted T cells, or PBMCs; the material itself was cDNA or gDNA.

Assay used: immunoSEQ multiplex PCR; TCRdb lists only in-frame clones, some missing. This sample has about 200,000 clones, with more than 75% found just once. This CDR3 has 15 amino acids. V gave up 7 bases and J gave up 4 bases; unmatched junction bases: 12. Germline CDR1 and CDR2: LNHDA and SQIVND (reference sequence). The sequenced material came from peripheral blood. The J gene is TRBJ1-2, the V gene TRBV19; 7 positions agree with TRBD1. This TCR derives from a human donor in a cohort sampled during active COVID-19. As DNA, the CDR3 is TGTGCCAGTACCACCGGAAGTGGACAGGCCTATGGCTACACCTTC. Protein sequence: CASTTGSGQAYGYTF.